The 13 T cell receptor beta chains presented below share a single source sample, sequenced in a study of T cell repertoires in cytomegalovirus infection. Antigens for these TCRs are unknown. TCRdb reprocessed the reads with MiXCR, giving one entry per CDR3 protein. This sample has some 560,000 distinct CDR3 sequences; almost 40% occur once, and the top ten carry 48%. The sequences come from cultured PBMCs, collected from culture after CMV antigen stimulation. The receptors derive from a human donor in good health (CMV status not recorded). Some clones in this sample may be carry-over from other donors' samples.

J is TRBJ1-2 and V is TRBV4-1, with D unclear. Germline CDR1 is MGHRA and CDR2 is YSYEKL. V lost 4 bases to trimming and J lost 7 bases, with 10 bases between them. The CDR3 runs to 12 residues. The CDR3 here is CASSPDGLGYTF. The DNA of the CDR3 is TGCGCCAGCAGCCCGGACGGGCTTGGCTACACCTTC.

The rearrangement joins TRBV9 to TRBJ1-3, with D unclear. Germline CDR1 is SGDLS and CDR2 is YYNGEE. CDR3 length: 15 amino acids. CDR3 DNA sequence: TGTGCATCCGGAGCGGGCGTACTACAGGGAAACACCATATATTTT. Protein sequence: CASGAGVLQGNTIYF. The entire variable domain, with the rest obtained from reference TRBV9 and TRBJ1-3, is as follows: DSGVTQTPKHLITATGQRVTLRCSPRSGDLSVYWYQQSLDQGLQFLIQYYNGEERAKGNILERFSAQQFPDLHSELNLSSLELGDSALYFCASGAGVLQGNTIYFGEGSWLTVV.

The rearrangement joins TRBV7-2 to TRBJ2-7; the D call may be TRBD1 or TRBD2 (5 bases each). Looked up from germline, CDR1 is SGHTA and CDR2 is FQGNSA. This CDR3 region has 13 residues. With 2 bases removed from V and 5 bases from J, the gap between germline ends came to 10 bases. The CDR3 sequence: CASSLSPGHEQYF. The CDR3 DNA sequence: TGTGCCAGCAGCTTAAGCCCGGGGCACGAGCAGTACTTC.

This clonotype was detected many times. J is TRBJ1-2 and V is TRBV7-2, with D possibly matching TRBD1 (6 bases). This CDR3 is built from 14 residues. Between the trimmed V and J ends, which lost 0 bases and 3 bases, there was a span of 8 bases. Germline V gene data show CDR1 as SGHTA and CDR2 as FQGNSA. CDR3 sequence reads: CASSLAKGDYGYTF. For the CDR3, the DNA is TGTGCCAGCAGCTTAGCGAAGGGGGACTATGGCTACACCTTC. Using reference TRBV7-2 and TRBJ1-2 for the parts outside the CDR3, the full variable domain is GAGVSQSPSNKVTEKGKDVELRCDPISGHTALYWYRQSLGQGLEFLIYFQGNSAPDKSGLPSDRFSAERTGGSVSTLTIQRTQQEDSAVYLCASSLAKGDYGYTFGSGTRLTVV.

Only a few counts were recorded for this clonotype. The chain links TRBV5-5 to TRBJ1-5; D remains unclear. The CDR3 length is 13 residues. Germline CDR1 reads SGHKS; CDR2 reads YYEKEE (reference sequence). V gave up 3 bases and J gave up 4 bases, with 8 bases separating them. The CDR3 nucleotides are TGTGCCAGCAGCTACAGTACTAATCAGCCCCAGCATTTT. It yields the protein CASSYSTNQPQHF.

This clonotype was detected only a few times. The rearrangement joins TRBV12-3 or TRBV12-4 to TRBJ2-1; 8 nucleotides align to TRBD2. Trimming cost V 5 bases and J 3 bases; bases outside gene matches: 3. The CDR3 extends over 14 amino acids. The CDR3 DNA is TGTGCCAGCAGTGCTGGGACTAGCTACAATGAGCAGTTCTTC. Amino acid sequence: CASSAGTSYNEQFF.

The V and J genes are TRBV2 and TRBJ1-6; D call uncertain. This CDR3 is 14 amino acids long. From germline, CDR1 is SNHLY and CDR2 FYNNEI. V shed 1 base and J shed 7 bases, with 8 bases lying between them. The CDR3 DNA is TGTGCCAGCAGTGAAGGGACGTCGAATTCACCCCTCCACTTT. Translated: CASSEGTSNSPLHF.

J is TRBJ2-7 and V is TRBV10-3; 10 nucleotides agree with TRBD2. The CDR3 contains 14 residues. Trimming at V came to 5 bases and at J to 3 bases, leaving 4 bases not matched to a gene. Germline CDR1 reads ENHRY; CDR2 reads SYGVKD. Here the CDR3 reads CAISSLAGVYEQYF. The CDR3 DNA follows: TGTGCCATCAGTTCCCTAGCGGGGGTCTACGAGCAGTACTTC.

This chain joins TRBV7-6 and TRBJ1-3; D perhaps matches TRBD1 (5 bases). The CDR3 has 17 amino acids. V was clipped by 5 bases and J by 3 bases, with 20 bases between them. Germline V gives CDR1 SGHVS, CDR2 FNYEAQ. DNA for the CDR3: TGTGCCAGCAGCCCCCACGGAGGAGACAGCTTTGGAAACACCATATATTTT. Encoded protein: CASSPHGGDSFGNTIYF.

This clonotype was observed a handful of times. The V and J genes are TRBV7-2 and TRBJ2-3; no reliable D call. Trimming shortened V by 3 bases and J by 3 bases, and 7 bases separated the two germline ends. This CDR3 is built from 13 residues. Looked up from germline, CDR1 is SGHTA and CDR2 is FQGNSA. CDR3 amino acids: CASSFTPTDTQYF. The CDR3 bases are TGTGCCAGCAGCTTCACCCCGACAGATACGCAGTATTTT.

The chain combines TRBV7-9 with TRBJ2-6; unclear D gene. Trimming took off 5 bases at V and 1 base at J, with 6 bases between the two ends. There are 14 residues in the CDR3. Germline CDR1 and CDR2: SEHNR and FQNEAQ (reference sequence). The CDR3 reads CASSDPSGANVLTF. CDR3 in DNA: TGTGCCAGCAGCGACCCGTCTGGGGCCAACGTCCTGACTTTC.

The rearrangement links TRBV12-3 or TRBV12-4 to TRBJ1-3; D unclear. The CDR3 totals 11 residues. V lost 6 bases and J lost 8, with 8 bases in between. CDR3 DNA sequence: TGTGCCAGCAGGGCGGATGACACCATATATTTT. Its protein is CASRADDTIYF.

There are a few counts of this clonotype. The chain couples TRBV7-2 to TRBJ2-7; 12 nucleotides align to TRBD2. The germline V gene encodes CDR1 SGHTA and CDR2 FQGNSA. The junction had 9 bases not matched to a gene; V was cut back by 5 bases and J by 7 bases. This CDR3 spans 15 amino acids. CDR3 DNA: TGTGCCAGCAGCCTCCCAGCTAGCGGGGGGGGGGAGCAGTACTTC. Its protein is CASSLPASGGGEQYF.